This T cell receptor beta chain was sequenced during a study of identical twins. Study-level findings and limits: Carriage of fewer insertions was seen in abundant cord blood beta clonotypes, whereas memory repertoires showed none. Conclusions were drawn cross-sectionally by statistical analysis, without following the same donors.

This clonotype was recorded many times. Its cognate antigen is unknown. Germline V gives CDR1 SEHNR, CDR2 FQNEAQ (reference sequence). The CDR3 is 17 amino acids. The V segment lost 3 bases and the J segment 1 base; nucleotides outside the gene matches: 9. TCRdb recomputed calls from the 5' RACE reads with MiXCR, one row per CDR3 protein. The repertoire holds 250,000 or so distinct CDR3 sequences, around 7% seen once, with roughly 3.7% in the top ten. These same data were also listed under a study on yellow fever vaccine responses in identical twins.

V gene TRBV7-9 combines with J gene TRBJ2-1; TRBD2 agrees at 7 bases. This receptor was identified in a woman in her late teens or twenties in good health. The specimen sequenced was memory (CD45RO+) T cells sorted from blood. In DNA form, the CDR3 reads TGTGCCAGCAGCTTCAAGCGGGGAGTAGCTTCCTACAATGAGCAGTTCTTC. This codes for CASSFKRGVASYNEQFF.